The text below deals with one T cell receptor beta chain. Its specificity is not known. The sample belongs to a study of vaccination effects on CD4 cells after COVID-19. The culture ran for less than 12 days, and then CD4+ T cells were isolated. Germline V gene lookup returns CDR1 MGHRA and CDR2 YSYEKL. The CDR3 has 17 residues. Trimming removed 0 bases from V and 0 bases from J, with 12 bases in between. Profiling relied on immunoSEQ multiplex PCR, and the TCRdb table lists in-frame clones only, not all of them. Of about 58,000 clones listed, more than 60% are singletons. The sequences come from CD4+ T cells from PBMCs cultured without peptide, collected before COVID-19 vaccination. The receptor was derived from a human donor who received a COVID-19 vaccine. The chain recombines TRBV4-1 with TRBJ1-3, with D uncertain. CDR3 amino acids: CASSQDTHGSSGNTIYF. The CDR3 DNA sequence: TGCGCCAGCAGCCAAGACACCCACGGCAGCTCTGGAAACACCATATATTTT.